Included here is one T cell receptor beta chain sequence, with context. Seattle enrolled patients during active infection and tracked them longitudinally. Authors' processing steps: Using reference gene primer amplification, nucleated cell counts were estimated. The method was immunoSEQ multiplex PCR; TCRdb's version includes in-frame clones alone and lacks a portion of them. D and trimming come from the DNA, and the V and J calls and clone size come from that table. The sample lists 110,000 or so clones; roughly 85% were seen once. The data stem from a study of blood T cell repertoires in COVID-19. Study overall: COVID-19 samples from acute and convalescent phases originated in the United States, Italy and Spain. The analysed material was cDNA or gDNA that came from T cells, B-cell-depleted T cells, or PBMCs.

Germline V lookup: CDR1 SGHDT, CDR2 YYEEEE. J lost 12 bases, V lost 0 bases, and 9 bases had no gene match. The CDR3 extends over 14 amino acids. Material for sequencing was peripheral blood. The V gene is TRBV5-6, the J gene TRBJ1-2; TRBD1 matches at 9 bases. This TCR was sampled from an older woman with COVID-19, enrolled during active disease. The CDR3: CASSLVLGDRDDTF. The CDR3 DNA sequence: TGTGCCAGCAGCTTGGTTTTGGGGGACAGGGATGACACCTTC.